The 14 T cell receptor beta chains below were found in one sample sequenced in a study of CD8+CD57+ T cells in acquired aplastic anemia. TCR beta VDJ combinations and CDR3 sequences were profiled from genomic DNA. MiXCR was run by TCRdb on the reads, yielding one entry per CDR3 protein. The sample lists around 150,000 distinct CDR3 sequences, roughly 48% seen once, with about 2.8% in the top ten. Patients picked for sequencing had shown CD8+CD57+ cell expansion detected by flow cytometry. The sequenced sample consisted of sorted CD4+, CD8+, or CD8+CD57+ T cells (not recorded which) from PBMCs. These receptors came from a human donor with aplastic anemia.

The V and J genes are TRBV20-1 and TRBJ2-5, with 7 bases aligning to TRBD1. Germline V gene lookup returns CDR1 DFQATT and CDR2 SNEGSKA (reference sequence). V lost 2 bases, J lost 4 bases, and 4 bases stayed unmatched. The CDR3 covers 13 residues. The chain's CDR3 is CSARFAGGETQYF. The CDR3 nucleotides read TGCAGTGCTAGATTCGCAGGGGGAGAGACCCAGTACTTC.

This clonotype was counted ten times or more. The CDR3 sequence is CAVSRQGAVEQFF. CDR3 bases: TGTGCCGTCTCCCGCCAGGGCGCCGTTGAGCAGTTCTTC. V usage is TRBV10-3 and J usage is TRBJ2-1; TRBD1 might be the D (5 bases). The germline CDR1 and CDR2 sequences are ENHRY and SYGVKD. The CDR3 runs 13 residues. V lost 11 bases and J lost 9, with 20 bases in between.

The rearrangement uses TRBV9 and TRBJ1-6, with TRBD1 as a possible D gene (5 bases). Germline CDR1 and CDR2: SGDLS and YYNGEE. With 6 bases removed from V and 5 bases from J, the gap between germline ends came to 9 bases. The CDR3 totals 13 residues. CDR3 sequence reads: CASTEGDNSPLHF. In DNA form, the CDR3 reads TGTGCCAGCACCGAAGGGGATAATTCACCCCTCCACTTT.

There are many counts of this clonotype. The chain carries TRBV12-3 or TRBV12-4 and TRBJ2-3; D is possibly TRBD2 (6 bases). V was trimmed by 1 base and J by 1 base, leaving 9 bases between them. This CDR3 has 15 residues. Written as DNA, the CDR3 is TGTGCCAGCAGTTTAGTGGGACTTCGCACAGATACGCAGTATTTT. Protein: CASSLVGLRTDTQYF.

V and J are TRBV6-1 and TRBJ2-1; 10 bases are shared with TRBD2. The germline V gene encodes CDR1 MNHNS and CDR2 SASEGT. The CDR3 spans 14 residues. V lost 1 base to trimming and J lost 9 bases; unmatched junction nucleotides: 3. The CDR3 loop reads CASSEGSGRGEQFF. The CDR3 bases are TGTGCCAGCAGTGAAGGCAGCGGGAGGGGTGAGCAGTTCTTC.

This clonotype has ten or more counts. V is TRBV7-9 and J is TRBJ1-1; maybe TRBD1 (6 bases). This CDR3 region has 14 residues. CDR1 is SEHNR and CDR2 is FQNEAQ in the germline V gene (reference sequence). V was pared by 5 bases and J by 0 bases, with 10 bases between. The CDR3 reads CASSPGDLNTEAFF. Here the CDR3 DNA reads TGTGCCAGCAGCCCAGGGGATCTGAACACTGAAGCTTTCTTT.

V is TRBV25-1 and J is TRBJ1-5; D is possibly TRBD1 (5 bases). Trimming pared 8 bases from V and 4 bases from J, leaving 9 bases between. Germline CDR1 MGHDK, CDR2 SYGVNS. This CDR3 comprises 12 residues. The chain's CDR3 is CASAGGNQPQHF. The CDR3 coding sequence is TGTGCCAGCGCGGGGGGGAATCAGCCCCAGCATTTT.

The chain couples TRBV29-1 to TRBJ2-7; the D is unclear. Trimming shortened V by 0 bases and J by 3 bases, and 6 bases separated the two germline ends. Germline CDR1 is SQVTM and CDR2 is ANQGSEA. The CDR3 sequence is 12 residues long. The CDR3 bases are TGCAGCGTTGAAGATGGCCGCTACGAGCAGTACTTC. Translating it yields CSVEDGRYEQYF.

This clonotype was observed a handful of times. The chain employs TRBV19 and TRBJ2-7; perhaps TRBD2 as D (6 bases). Germline V gene data show CDR1 as LNHDA and CDR2 as SQIVND (reference sequence). CDR3 size: 12 residues. Trimming removed 9 bases from V and 8 bases from J, with 17 bases in between. The CDR3 coding sequence is TGTGCCAGCAAATCCCGGGGGAACCAGCAGTACTTC. Translated, it gives CASKSRGNQQYF.

The chain recombines TRBV20-1 with TRBJ1-2, with 7 bases aligning to TRBD1. The CDR3 contains 16 residues. Trimming took 1 base from V and 4 from J; bases not matched to a gene: 12. Germline assignment: CDR1 DFQATT and CDR2 SNEGSKA (reference sequence). This CDR3 reads CSARVPRQGSLYGYTF. CDR3 DNA: TGCAGTGCTAGAGTCCCTAGACAGGGTTCTCTCTATGGCTACACCTTC.

The genes are TRBV19 and TRBJ2-7; maybe TRBD2 (5 bases). The V gene's germline CDR1 is LNHDA and CDR2 SQIVND (reference sequence). The CDR3 has 14 residues. The V end was cut by 5 bases, the J end by 4 bases, with 15 bases between. The CDR3: CASSPTGRTYEQYF. Written as DNA, the CDR3 is TGTGCCAGTAGTCCCACCGGCCGGACTTACGAGCAGTACTTC.

This clonotype has at least ten counts. The chain has TRBV19 and TRBJ2-7; 10 bases align to TRBD1. The germline V gene encodes CDR1 LNHDA and CDR2 SQIVND (reference sequence). This CDR3 has 14 amino acids. V was pared by 6 bases and J by 0 bases, with 2 bases of the junction left unmatched. CDR3 region: CASRDRGSSYEQYF. The CDR3 coding sequence is TGTGCCAGTAGGGACAGGGGGAGCTCCTACGAGCAGTACTTC.

This clonotype was counted many times. This rearrangement joins TRBV5-1 to TRBJ2-1; 7 nucleotides line up with TRBD2. The CDR3 sequence is 15 residues long. The V and J ends lost 5 bases and 0 bases, in that order; junction bases with no gene match: 5. Germline lookup yields CDR1 SGHRS and CDR2 YFSETQ. The CDR3 loop reads CASSPGGSSYNEQFF. CDR3 sequence (DNA): TGCGCCAGCAGTCCGGGGGGTAGCTCCTACAATGAGCAGTTCTTC.

This clonotype was observed once. The chain combines TRBV19 with TRBJ2-5; either TRBD1 or TRBD2 may fit D (5 bases each). The CDR3 contains 14 residues. Trimming stripped 3 bases from V and 7 bases from J, with 15 bases between. Germline CDR1 LNHDA, CDR2 SQIVND (reference sequence). The CDR3 DNA reads as TGTGCCAGTAGTATCTCCGAGAGGGGTGGGACCCAGTACTTC. As protein: CASSISERGGTQYF.